These T cell receptor beta chains were read from a single sample in a study of OX40 agonist ivuxolimab in advanced cancers. Generated by immunoSEQ multiplex PCR, the TCRdb table keeps only in-frame clones and is missing some. Among some 26,000 clones listed, 75% to 80% were seen once. The material sequenced was CD4+ or CD8+ T cells sorted from blood, taken in a trial of the OX40 agonist ivuxolimab. Every receptor here comes from an adult with an advanced solid tumor such as melanoma, head and neck, liver or kidney cancer. Both conserved end residues are trimmed from each CDR3.

length	V	CDR3
14	TRBV11-1	ASSLLAVGISNEQF
11	TRBV28	ASSSRTRGEQF
12	TRBV7-2	ASSLGTGGIEQY
16	TRBV18	ASSPDRGRTAIGYGYT
13	TRBV12-5	ASGLSTRGRSKAF
9	TRBV5-4	ASSRGGEQF
12	TRBV21-1	ATHSGRDTGELF
15	TRBV5-6	ASSLALGQGAGNEQF
11	TRBV18	ASSPPNMETQY
13	TRBV11-3	ASSTRLAGVETQY
13	TRBV5-6	ASSWGLVGADTQY
11	TRBV14	ASSFGASYEQY
14	TRBV11-2	ASSSRTGGAYNEQF
13	TRBV12-2	ASRVAHRGVGEQY
14	TRBV7-6	ASSFRTGLNTGELF
12	TRBV7-3	ASSSGGPPYEQY
9	TRBV20-1	SATRQYEQY
10	TRBV28	ASSFLHGEQY
13	TRBV7-2	ASSSDHSAPYEQY
13	TRBV19	ASSIAPGGTYEQY
12	TRBV9	ASSVDTGTDTQY
13	TRBV19	ASSIAAASGNTIY
11	TRBV5-4	ASSIQGENTIY
11	TRBV5-4	ASSETSTDTQY
13	TRBV19	ASSIAGTSSSEQY
11	TRBV6-1	ASFGQFNSPLH
13	TRBV19	ASSSLAASTDTQY
10	TRBV28	ASSLPRGATY
11	TRBV27	ASSPAGEQPQH
10	TRBV19	AREKGTYEQY
13	TRBV5-1	ASSSSQGLLTEAF
11	TRBV6-5	ASSPGSHQPQH
13	TRBV19	ASIDLTQGGTEAF
12	TRBV6-1	ASSKGLAENIQY
13	TRBV5-1	ASSGGRGFGNTIY
16	TRBV10-2	ASTSGTLHSYEHRGAV
14	TRBV6-5	ASSYRGGSSTDTQY
13	TRBV7-2	ASNHAGSYNSPLH
10	TRBV29-1	SVIAAVETQY
12	TRBV5-4	ASSLAQPGTEAF
12	TRBV4-2	ASSLTLQGEGYT
15	TRBV6-4	ASSEWAGGSGANVLT
11	TRBV5-6	ASSLGLKGEQY
12	TRBV4-3	ASSTRQGPYEQY
14	TRBV6-4	ASSDSPDSLRDTQY
12	TRBV19	ASSPGPKNSPLH
12	TRBV29-1	SVVVDRVGGEQY
13	TRBV7-2	ASSLGLAGGVEQF
13	TRBV6-5	ASRGRGLAKNIQY
17	TRBV6-4	ASNYQRDRGHDSNQPQH
10	TRBV27	ASRRAPYEQY
11	TRBV4-1	ASSQDLAYEQY